This T cell receptor beta chain was profiled in a study of blood T cell repertoires in COVID-19. Germline V CDR1 and CDR2: MNHEY, SMNVEV (reference sequence). V was clipped by 5 bases and J by 3 bases, with 13 bases between them. CDR3 length: 14 amino acids. Assay used: immunoSEQ multiplex PCR; TCRdb lists only in-frame clones, some missing. Here the sample spans nearly 400,000 clones, approximately 89% being singletons. The material sequenced was PBMCs or T cells enriched from blood (not recorded which). The receptor was isolated from a woman aged 25 to 39 who had recovered from COVID-19. The V gene is TRBV27, the J gene TRBJ1-2; possibly TRBD1 for D (6 bases). CDR3 sequence reads: CASSPGDKHYGYTF. The CDR3 DNA reads TGTGCCAGCAGTCCCGGGGACAAGCACTATGGCTACACCTTC.